This T cell receptor beta chain emerged from a study of control samples from healthy donors and cancer patients. Sequenced by immunoSEQ multiplex PCR; TCRdb stores in-frame clones only, minus some. The data contain about 130,000 clones, just under 95% of them seen just once; the ten biggest clones take up approximately 4%. Sequencing used blood. The receptor's source is a man under 40 in good health.

The CDR3 DNA follows: TGTGCCAGCAGCCCACAGGCCAGCAGAATCGGGGCCCAGCATTTT. Amino acids: CASSPQASRIGAQHF. The chain couples TRBV7-8 to TRBJ1-5, with D possibly matching TRBD1 (5 bases). The length of the CDR3 is 15 residues. V was trimmed by 5 bases and J by 11 bases, leaving 22 bases between them. In germline, CDR1 is SGHVS, CDR2 FQNEAQ.